The 14 T cell receptor beta chains below all came from one sample that was sequenced in a study of post-analysis software for immune sequencing data. The TCR beta cDNA libraries contained unique molecular identifiers. TCRdb re-derived calls from the PCR reads in MiXCR, one entry per CDR3 protein. In the table there are approximately 660,000 distinct CDR3 sequences, over 45% of which are singletons. Their target antigens are unknown. Study results and caveats: When patients were compared with controls, four or five TRBV segments were more frequent, TRBV5-6, TRBV5-1 and TRBV20-1 among them.

Sequenced material: blood. These receptors all come from a girl aged 2 to 10 with multiple sclerosis.

V usage is TRBV7-6 and J usage is TRBJ2-5; D might be TRBD2 (6 bases). Germline V CDR1 and CDR2: SGHVS, FNYEAQ. V lost 5 bases, J lost 5 bases, and 15 bases lay in between. CDR3 length: 14 amino acids. The CDR3 nucleotides read TGTGCCAGCAGCCTAGGCGGAGGGCTCGAGACCCAGTACTTC. Residues: CASSLGGGLETQYF.

This clonotype was seen only a few times. The J gene is TRBJ2-1, the V gene TRBV4-3; D is perhaps TRBD1 (6 bases). Germline assignment: CDR1 LGHNA and CDR2 YSLEER. The CDR3 length is 13 residues. V was trimmed by 0 bases and J by 10 bases, leaving 10 bases between them. The CDR3 sequence is CASSQDWGREQFF. The CDR3 DNA follows: TGCGCCAGCAGCCAAGATTGGGGGCGGGAGCAGTTCTTC.

This clonotype showed up just a few times. The chain is built from TRBV6-5 and TRBJ2-1; D may be TRBD2 (7 bases). V was shortened by 6 bases and J by 4 bases, with 16 bases between the two germline ends. The CDR3 is 15 residues long. The germline V gene encodes CDR1 MNHEY and CDR2 SVGAGI. The DNA of the CDR3 is TGTGCCAGCAGGACCGGGGGGCTTGGGTACAATGAGCAGTTCTTC. It translates to CASRTGGLGYNEQFF.

The rearrangement joins TRBV5-1 to TRBJ2-7, with D possibly being TRBD1 (5 bases). Germline V gene data show CDR1 as SGHRS and CDR2 as YFSETQ. V lost 0 bases to trimming and J lost 7 bases, with 11 bases between them. The CDR3 is 13 residues long. CDR3 in amino acids: CASSLARAGEQYF. Written as DNA, the CDR3 is TGCGCCAGCAGCTTGGCCAGGGCTGGGGAGCAGTACTTC.

This clonotype was seen once. The chain uses TRBV5-6 and TRBJ1-2, with 9 positions matching TRBD1. Germline-derived CDR1 and CDR2 are SGHDT and YYEEEE. The CDR3 has 16 amino acids. V was pared by 0 bases and J by 5 bases, with 8 bases of the junction left unmatched. This CDR3 is CASSLGGTGKIYGYTF. The DNA for the CDR3 is TGTGCCAGCAGCTTGGGCGGGACAGGGAAAATTTATGGCTACACCTTC.

The chain combines TRBV6-4 with TRBJ2-3; the D gene is possibly TRBD1 (5 bases). This CDR3 is 14 amino acids long. V was trimmed by 7 bases and J by 3 bases, leaving 14 bases between them. The germline gives CDR1 MRHNA, CDR2 SNTAGT. CDR3: CASTGCQGTDTQYF. Written as DNA, the CDR3 is TGTGCCAGCACCGGGTGCCAGGGAACAGATACGCAGTATTTT.

This clonotype has just one count. This sequence joins TRBV10-1 and TRBJ1-1; D possibly corresponds to TRBD1 (6 bases). The V end lost 1 base, the J end lost 1 base, and 10 bases lay between the germline ends. There are 15 residues in the CDR3. CDR1 is WNHNN and CDR2 is SYGVQD in the germline V gene (reference sequence). CDR3 sequence: CASSEFRGGNTEAFF. The CDR3 coding sequence is TGCGCCAGCAGTGAGTTCAGGGGAGGGAACACTGAAGCTTTCTTT.

The chain uses TRBV2 and TRBJ2-3, with 11 bases matching TRBD2. The V gene end was trimmed by 3 bases and the J gene end by 4 bases; junction bases not matched to a gene: 3. This CDR3 has 15 residues. The germline V gene encodes CDR1 SNHLY and CDR2 FYNNEI. CDR3 in DNA: TGTGCCAGCAGTGAGTTAGCGGGAGGGTCAGATACGCAGTATTTT. The encoded protein is CASSELAGGSDTQYF. Looking up the rest from reference TRBV2 and TRBJ2-3 gives the full variable domain: EPEVTQTPSHQVTQMGQEVILRCVPISNHLYFYWYRQILGQKVEFLVSFYNNEISEKSEIFDDQFSVERPDGSNFTLKIRSTKLEDSAMYFCASSELAGGSDTQYFGPGTRLTVL.

The V call is TRBV12-5, the J call TRBJ2-1, with 7 bases matching TRBD1. There are 15 residues in the CDR3. J was trimmed by 0 bases and V by 5 bases; bases with no gene match: 4. Per germline, CDR1 LGHNT and CDR2 FRNRAP. The CDR3 DNA sequence: TGTGCTAGTGGTCCTGGGACAGCCTCCTACAATGAGCAGTTCTTC. Amino acids: CASGPGTASYNEQFF. The full variable domain, completed using reference TRBV12-5 and TRBJ2-1, is DARVTQTPRHKVTEMGQEVTMRCQPILGHNTVFWYRQTMMQGLELLAYFRNRAPLDDSGMPKDRFSAEMPDATLATLKIQPSEPRDSAVYFCASGPGTASYNEQFFGPGTRLTVL.

The table lists this clonotype with many counts. The chain joins TRBV12-3 or TRBV12-4 to TRBJ2-5; D ambiguous. This CDR3 has 13 residues. V dropped 3 bases and J dropped 7 bases, with 12 bases sitting between them. In DNA form, the CDR3 reads TGTGCCAGCAGTTTCGACCGCGCAGGGACCCAGTACTTC. Translating gives CASSFDRAGTQYF.

The gene calls are TRBV12-3 or TRBV12-4 and TRBJ2-6; TRBD1 matches at 10 bases. The length of the CDR3 is 17 residues. V gave up 5 bases and J gave up 4 bases; unmatched junction bases: 8. CDR3: CASSSRDRGSGANVLTF. Here the CDR3 DNA reads TGTGCCAGCAGTAGCCGGGACAGGGGATCCGGGGCCAACGTCCTGACTTTC.

The chain has TRBV5-5 and TRBJ1-2; D gene unclear. V lost 4 bases and J lost 1, with 11 bases in between. CDR1 SGHKS and CDR2 YYEKEE come from the germline V gene (reference sequence). The CDR3 contains 14 residues. CDR3 DNA sequence: TGTGCCAGCAGCCGCTTGCTCAGTAACTATGGCTACACCTTC. Its translation: CASSRLLSNYGYTF.

This clonotype was seen a handful of times. The germline gene is not matched at one end of the junction; a read error may be the cause. The chain carries TRBV5-1 and TRBJ2-1; TRBD2 agrees at 11 bases. Germline V gene sequence: CDR1 SGHRS, CDR2 YFSETQ. The CDR3 length is 15 residues. The CDR3 reads CASRSGTSGYNEQFF. The CDR3 DNA follows: TGTGCCAGCAGGTCCGGGACTAGCGGCTACAATGAGCAGTTCTTC.

This clonotype was counted a few times. The J gene is TRBJ1-1, the V gene TRBV29-1, with 7 bases that match TRBD1. Trimming took 5 bases from V and 10 from J; bases not matched to a gene: 7. The CDR3 extends over 11 amino acids. Germline lookup yields CDR1 SQVTM and CDR2 ANQGSEA. Written as DNA, the CDR3 is TGCAGCGTTCACCCGGGACAGAGAGCTTTCTTT. Protein product: CSVHPGQRAFF.